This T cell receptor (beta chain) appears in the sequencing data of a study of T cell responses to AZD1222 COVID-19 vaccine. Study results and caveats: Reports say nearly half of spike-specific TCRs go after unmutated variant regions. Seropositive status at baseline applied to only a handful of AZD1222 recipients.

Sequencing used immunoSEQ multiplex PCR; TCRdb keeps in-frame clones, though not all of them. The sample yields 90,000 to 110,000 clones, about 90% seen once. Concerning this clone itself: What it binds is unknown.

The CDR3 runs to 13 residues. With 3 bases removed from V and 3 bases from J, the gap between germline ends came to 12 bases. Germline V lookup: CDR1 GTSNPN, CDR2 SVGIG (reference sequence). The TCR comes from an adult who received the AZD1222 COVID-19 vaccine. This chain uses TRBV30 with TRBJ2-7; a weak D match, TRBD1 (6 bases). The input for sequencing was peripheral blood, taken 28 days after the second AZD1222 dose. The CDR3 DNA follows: TGTGCCTGGAGGACAGGCGGCGTCTACGAGCAGTACTTC. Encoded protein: CAWRTGGVYEQYF.